The clone carrying this TCR beta chain was counted many times. Amplification of TCR beta CDR3 from genomic DNA used two-round multiplex PCR. Primers specific to each TRBV and TRBJ gene were used in first-round PCR. Second-round PCR employed universal primers. MiXCR, applied by TCRdb to the multiplex PCR reads, yields one record per CDR3 protein. The data show some 39,000 distinct CDR3 sequences, with about 24% seen just once and approximately 26% held by the top ten. Peripheral blood samples of about 6.2 milliliters were drawn at each of two time points. Trimming stripped 8 bases from V and 5 bases from J, with 10 bases between. The CDR3 is made up of 11 amino acids. Germline V CDR1 and CDR2: MDHEN, SYDVKM. The data are from a study of prognosis after radiotherapy for stage I lung cancer. Study information: Patients in the cohort never received concurrent therapy with stereotactic body radiotherapy.

This chain uses TRBV28 with TRBJ2-7, with D possibly matching TRBD2 (5 bases). This material consisted of PBMCs, taken before or after stereotactic body radiation therapy (not recorded which). The source of this sequence is a donor over 45 with non-small cell lung cancer. The CDR3 nucleotides are TGTGCCAGCCGCATGGGAGACGAGCAGTACTTC. Translation gives CASRMGDEQYF.